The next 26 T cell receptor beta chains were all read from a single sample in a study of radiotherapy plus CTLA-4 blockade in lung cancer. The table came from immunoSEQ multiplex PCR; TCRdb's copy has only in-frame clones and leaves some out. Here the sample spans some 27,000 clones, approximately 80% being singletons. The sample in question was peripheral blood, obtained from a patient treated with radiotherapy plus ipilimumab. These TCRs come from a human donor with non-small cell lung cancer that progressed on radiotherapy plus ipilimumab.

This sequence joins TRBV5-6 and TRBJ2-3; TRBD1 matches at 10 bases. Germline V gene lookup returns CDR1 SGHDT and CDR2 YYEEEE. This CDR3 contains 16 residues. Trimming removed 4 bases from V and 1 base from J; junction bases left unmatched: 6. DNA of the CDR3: TGTGCCAGCAGCCTCTATGGGACAGGGGGCACAGATACGCAGTATTTT. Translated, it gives CASSLYGTGGTDTQYF.

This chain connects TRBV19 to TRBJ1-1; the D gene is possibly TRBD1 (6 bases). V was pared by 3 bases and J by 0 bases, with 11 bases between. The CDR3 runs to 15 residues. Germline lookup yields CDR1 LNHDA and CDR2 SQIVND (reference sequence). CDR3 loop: CASSMRGGLNTEAFF. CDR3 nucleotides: TGTGCCAGTAGTATGAGGGGGGGTTTGAACACTGAAGCTTTCTTT.

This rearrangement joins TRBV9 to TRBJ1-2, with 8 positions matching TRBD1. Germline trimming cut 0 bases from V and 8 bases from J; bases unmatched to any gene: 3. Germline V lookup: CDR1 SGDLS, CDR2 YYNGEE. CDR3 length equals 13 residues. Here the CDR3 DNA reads TGTGCCAGCAGCGTAGACCGGACAGGGGGCTACACCTTC. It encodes CASSVDRTGGYTF.

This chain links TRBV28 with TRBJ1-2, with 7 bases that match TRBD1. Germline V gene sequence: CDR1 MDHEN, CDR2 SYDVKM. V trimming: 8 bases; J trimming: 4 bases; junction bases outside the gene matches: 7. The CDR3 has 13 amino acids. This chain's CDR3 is CASLRRQGYGYTF. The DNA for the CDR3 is TGTGCCAGCTTGCGTAGACAGGGCTATGGCTACACCTTC.

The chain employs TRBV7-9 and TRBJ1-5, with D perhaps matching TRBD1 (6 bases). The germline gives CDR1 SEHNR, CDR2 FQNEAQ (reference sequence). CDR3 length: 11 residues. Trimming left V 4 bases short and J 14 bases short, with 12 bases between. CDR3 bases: TGTGCCAGCAGCTCTACAGGGTCAAAGCATTTT. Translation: CASSSTGSKHF.

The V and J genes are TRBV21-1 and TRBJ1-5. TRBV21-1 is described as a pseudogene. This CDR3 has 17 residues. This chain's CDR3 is CASRAQVLHWHHQPQHF. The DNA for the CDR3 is TGTGCCAGCAGGGCCCAAGTACTACATTGGCATCATCAGCCCCAGCATTTT.

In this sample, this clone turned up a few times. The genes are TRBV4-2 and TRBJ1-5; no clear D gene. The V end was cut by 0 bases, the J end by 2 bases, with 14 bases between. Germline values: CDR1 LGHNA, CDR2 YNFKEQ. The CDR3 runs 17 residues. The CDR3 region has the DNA TGTGCCAGCAGCCAAGACCCGGATGGGCAGGGCAATCAGCCCCAGCATTTT. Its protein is CASSQDPDGQGNQPQHF.

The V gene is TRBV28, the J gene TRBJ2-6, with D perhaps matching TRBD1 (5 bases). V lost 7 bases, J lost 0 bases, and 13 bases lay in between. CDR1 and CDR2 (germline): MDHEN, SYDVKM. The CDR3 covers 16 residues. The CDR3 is CASTPDTRSGANVLTF. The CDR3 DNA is TGTGCCAGCACCCCGGACACCCGCTCTGGGGCCAACGTCCTGACTTTC.

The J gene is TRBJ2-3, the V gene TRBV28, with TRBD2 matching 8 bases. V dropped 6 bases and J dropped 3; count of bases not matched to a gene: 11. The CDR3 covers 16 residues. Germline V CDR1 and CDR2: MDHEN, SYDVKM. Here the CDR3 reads CASSDYGRGGTDTQYF. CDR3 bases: TGTGCCAGCAGCGACTACGGGAGGGGCGGTACAGATACGCAGTATTTT.

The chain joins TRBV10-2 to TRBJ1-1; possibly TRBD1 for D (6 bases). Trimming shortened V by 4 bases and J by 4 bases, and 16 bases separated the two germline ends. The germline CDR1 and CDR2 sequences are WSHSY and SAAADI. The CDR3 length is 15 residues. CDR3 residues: CASSAPGEGVTEAFF. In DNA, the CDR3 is TGCGCCAGCAGTGCCCCAGGGGAGGGGGTCACTGAAGCTTTCTTT.

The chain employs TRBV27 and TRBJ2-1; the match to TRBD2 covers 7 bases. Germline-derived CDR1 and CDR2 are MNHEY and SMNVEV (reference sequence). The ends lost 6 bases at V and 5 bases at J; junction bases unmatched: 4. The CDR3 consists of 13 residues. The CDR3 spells CASRGGKNNEQFF. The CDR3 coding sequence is TGTGCCAGCAGGGGGGGGAAAAACAATGAGCAGTTCTTC.

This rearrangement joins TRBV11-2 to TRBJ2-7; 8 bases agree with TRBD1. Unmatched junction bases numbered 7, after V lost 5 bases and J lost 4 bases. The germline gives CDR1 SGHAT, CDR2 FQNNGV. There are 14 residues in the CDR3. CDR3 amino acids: CASSIAGGRYEQYF. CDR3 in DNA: TGTGCCAGCAGCATCGCAGGGGGCAGGTACGAGCAGTACTTC.

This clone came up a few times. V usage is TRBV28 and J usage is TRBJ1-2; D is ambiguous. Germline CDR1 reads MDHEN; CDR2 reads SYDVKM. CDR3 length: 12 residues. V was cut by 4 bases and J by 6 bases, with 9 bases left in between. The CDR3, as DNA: TGTGCCAGCAGTTCCGCCCTAAATGGCTACACCTTC. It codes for CASSSALNGYTF.

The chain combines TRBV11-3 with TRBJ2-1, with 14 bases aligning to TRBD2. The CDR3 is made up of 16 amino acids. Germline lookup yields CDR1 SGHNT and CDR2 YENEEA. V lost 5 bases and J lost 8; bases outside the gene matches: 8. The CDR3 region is CASSPGLAGGWDEQFF. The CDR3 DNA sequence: TGTGCCAGCAGCCCAGGACTAGCGGGAGGTTGGGATGAGCAGTTCTTC.

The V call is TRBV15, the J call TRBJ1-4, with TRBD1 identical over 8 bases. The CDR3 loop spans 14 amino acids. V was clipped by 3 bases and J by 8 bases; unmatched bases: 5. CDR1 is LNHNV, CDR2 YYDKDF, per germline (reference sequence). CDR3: CATSRDRAGEKLFF. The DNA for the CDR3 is TGTGCCACCAGCAGGGACAGGGCGGGAGAAAAACTGTTTTTT.

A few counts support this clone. CDR3: CASSDSRYEQFF. The DNA for the CDR3 is TGTGCCAGCAGTGATTCTCGCTATGAGCAGTTCTTC. The V call is TRBV6-1, the J call TRBJ2-1, with no clear D. This CDR3 spans 12 amino acids. CDR1 MNHNS and CDR2 SASEGT come from the germline V gene. V was clipped by 3 bases and J by 8 bases, with 8 bases between them.

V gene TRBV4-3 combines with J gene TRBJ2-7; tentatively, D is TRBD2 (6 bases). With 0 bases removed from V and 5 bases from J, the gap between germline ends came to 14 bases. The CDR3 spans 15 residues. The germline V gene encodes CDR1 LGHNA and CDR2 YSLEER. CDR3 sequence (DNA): TGCGCCAGCAGCCAAGAAGGGAGGCAGGGTCACGAGCAGTACTTC. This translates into CASSQEGRQGHEQYF.

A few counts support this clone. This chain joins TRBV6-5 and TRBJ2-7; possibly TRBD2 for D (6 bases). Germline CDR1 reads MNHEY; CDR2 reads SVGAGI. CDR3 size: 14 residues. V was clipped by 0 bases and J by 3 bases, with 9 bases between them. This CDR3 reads CASSYSADYYEQYF. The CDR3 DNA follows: TGTGCCAGCAGTTACTCGGCGGACTACTACGAGCAGTACTTC.

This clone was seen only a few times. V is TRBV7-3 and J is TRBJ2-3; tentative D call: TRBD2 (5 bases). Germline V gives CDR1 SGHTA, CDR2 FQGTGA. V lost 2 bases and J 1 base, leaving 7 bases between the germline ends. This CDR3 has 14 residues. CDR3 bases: TGTGCCAGCAGCTTATACGGGGGCACAGATACGCAGTATTTT. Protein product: CASSLYGGTDTQYF.

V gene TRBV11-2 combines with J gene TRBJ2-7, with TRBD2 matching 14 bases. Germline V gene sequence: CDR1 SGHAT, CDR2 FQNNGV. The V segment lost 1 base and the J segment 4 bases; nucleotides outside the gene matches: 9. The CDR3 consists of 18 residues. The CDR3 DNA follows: TGTGCCAGCAGCTTAGGACGGACTAGCGGGAGGTTCGGGTACGAGCAGTACTTC. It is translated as CASSLGRTSGRFGYEQYF.

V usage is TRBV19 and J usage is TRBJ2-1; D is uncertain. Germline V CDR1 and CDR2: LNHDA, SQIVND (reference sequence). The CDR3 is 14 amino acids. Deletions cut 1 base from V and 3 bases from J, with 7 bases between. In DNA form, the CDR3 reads TGTGCCAGTAGTATAGCTATAGTCTACAATGAGCAGTTCTTC. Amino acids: CASSIAIVYNEQFF.

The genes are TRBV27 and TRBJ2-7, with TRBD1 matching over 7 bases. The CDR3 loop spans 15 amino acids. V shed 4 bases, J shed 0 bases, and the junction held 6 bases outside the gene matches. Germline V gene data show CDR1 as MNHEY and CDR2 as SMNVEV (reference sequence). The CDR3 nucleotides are TGTGCCAGCAGTTCCCTGGGACAGAGCTCCTACGAGCAGTACTTC. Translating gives CASSSLGQSSYEQYF.

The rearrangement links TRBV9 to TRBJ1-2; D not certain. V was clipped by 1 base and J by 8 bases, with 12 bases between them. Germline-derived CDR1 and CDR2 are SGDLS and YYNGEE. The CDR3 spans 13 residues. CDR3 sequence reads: CASSVSDEGGYTF. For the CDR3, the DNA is TGTGCCAGCAGCGTAAGCGATGAGGGCGGCTACACCTTC.

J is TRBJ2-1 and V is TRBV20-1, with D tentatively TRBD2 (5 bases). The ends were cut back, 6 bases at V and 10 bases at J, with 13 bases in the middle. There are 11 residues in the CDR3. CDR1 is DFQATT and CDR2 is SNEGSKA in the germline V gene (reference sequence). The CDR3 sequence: CSATASREQFF. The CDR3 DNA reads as TGCAGTGCCACCGCTAGCCGCGAGCAGTTCTTC.

The CDR3, as DNA: TGCGCCAGCAGCCATCCAGGGGGGTCCTACGAGCAGTACTTC. Translation gives CASSHPGGSYEQYF. This chain joins TRBV4-1 and TRBJ2-7, with D perhaps TRBD1 (7 bases). Germline V gene sequence: CDR1 MGHRA, CDR2 YSYEKL. Trimming shortened V by 3 bases and J by 1 base, and 10 bases separated the two germline ends. CDR3 length: 14 amino acids.

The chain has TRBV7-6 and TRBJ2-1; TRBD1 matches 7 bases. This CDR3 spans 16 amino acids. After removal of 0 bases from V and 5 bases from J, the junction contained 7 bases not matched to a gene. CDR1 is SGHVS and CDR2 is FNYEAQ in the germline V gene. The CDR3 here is CASSLAWTGRDNEQFF. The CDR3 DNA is TGTGCCAGCAGCTTAGCGTGGACAGGCCGAGACAATGAGCAGTTCTTC.